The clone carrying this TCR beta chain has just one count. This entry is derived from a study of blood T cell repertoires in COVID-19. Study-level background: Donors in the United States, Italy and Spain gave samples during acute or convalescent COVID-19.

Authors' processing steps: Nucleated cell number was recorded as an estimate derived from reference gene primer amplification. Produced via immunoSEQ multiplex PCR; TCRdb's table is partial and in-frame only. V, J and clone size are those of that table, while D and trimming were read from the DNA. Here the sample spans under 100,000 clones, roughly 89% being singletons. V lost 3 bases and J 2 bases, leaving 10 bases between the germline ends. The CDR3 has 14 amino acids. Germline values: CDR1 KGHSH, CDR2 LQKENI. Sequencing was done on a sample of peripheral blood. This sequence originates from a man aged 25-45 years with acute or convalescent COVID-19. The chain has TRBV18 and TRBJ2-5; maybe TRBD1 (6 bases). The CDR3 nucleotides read TGTGCCAGCTCACCTCAGGGGCAACAAGAGACCCAGTACTTC. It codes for CASSPQGQQETQYF.